The text below deals with one TCR beta chain. The sample originates from a study of human T cells and chemical hapten exposure. Looking at the study overall: Readings were taken at 6 days from patch tests that had applied 0.01% DPC to the upper back.

Using its own MiXCR run on the RACE reads, TCRdb lists one record per CDR3 protein. The table shows roughly 69,000 distinct CDR3 sequences, with approximately 11% occurring only once. Documented time point: patch test 3, about 24 weeks after DPC sensitization. Treatment of the sample: therapeutic diphenylcyclopropenone sensitization with weekly scalp DPC. Trimming cost V 8 bases and J 8 bases, with 13 bases left between them. The CDR3 sequence is 13 residues long. Per the germline V gene, CDR1 is MNHEY and CDR2 is SVGAGI. This sequence was found in a woman in her twenties or thirties with alopecia areata. Some clones in this sample may be carry-over from other donors' samples. The chain uses TRBV6-5 and TRBJ1-6; D is ambiguous. The sequenced sample was whole blood, obtained in connection with sensitization to the hapten diphenylcyclopropenone (DPC). Written as DNA, the CDR3 is TGTGCCAGCCGGGCAACACGGGATTCACCCCTCCACTTT. This encodes CASRATRDSPLHF.